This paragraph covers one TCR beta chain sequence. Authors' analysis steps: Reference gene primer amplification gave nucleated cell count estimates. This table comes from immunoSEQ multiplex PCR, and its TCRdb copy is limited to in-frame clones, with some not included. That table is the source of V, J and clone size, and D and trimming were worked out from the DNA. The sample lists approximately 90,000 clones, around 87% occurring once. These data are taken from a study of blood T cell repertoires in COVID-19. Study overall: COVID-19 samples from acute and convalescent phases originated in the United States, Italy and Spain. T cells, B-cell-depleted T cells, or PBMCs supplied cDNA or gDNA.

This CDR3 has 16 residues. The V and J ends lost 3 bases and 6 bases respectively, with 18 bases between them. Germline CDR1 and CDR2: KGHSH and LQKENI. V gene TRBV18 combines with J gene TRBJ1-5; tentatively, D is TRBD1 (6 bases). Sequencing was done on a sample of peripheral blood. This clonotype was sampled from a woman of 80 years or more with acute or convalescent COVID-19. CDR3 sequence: CASSPSRGEGIQPQHF. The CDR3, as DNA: TGTGCCAGCTCACCTTCCAGGGGCGAGGGAATTCAGCCCCAGCATTTT.